This T cell receptor (beta chain) was sequenced for a study of cytomegalovirus exposure and HLA in healthy donors. V shed 5 bases and J 1 base; nucleotides not matched to a gene: 7. The CDR3 covers 16 residues. Germline CDR1 SGHTA, CDR2 FQGTGA. It was with 60 Vbeta and 13 Jbeta primers that the PCR ran. Measured with immunoSEQ multiplex PCR; TCRdb has only the in-frame clones, and not every one. The sample holds 150,000 or so clones, about 85% seen once. Sequencing input: PBMCs. The TCR was taken from a young man in good health and CMV-seropositive. V and J are TRBV7-3 and TRBJ2-1; 8 bases align to TRBD2. This CDR3 reads CASSATSVSSYNEQFF. For the CDR3, the DNA is TGTGCCAGCAGCGCGACTAGCGTTTCATCCTACAATGAGCAGTTCTTC.